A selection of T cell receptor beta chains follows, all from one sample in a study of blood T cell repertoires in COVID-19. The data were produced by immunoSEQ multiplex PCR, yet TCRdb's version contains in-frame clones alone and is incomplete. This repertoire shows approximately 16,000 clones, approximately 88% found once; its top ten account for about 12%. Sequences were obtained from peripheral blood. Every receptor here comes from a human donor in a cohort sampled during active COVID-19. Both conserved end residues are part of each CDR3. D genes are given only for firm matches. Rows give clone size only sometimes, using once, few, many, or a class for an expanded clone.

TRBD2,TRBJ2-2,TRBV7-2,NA,CASSLWGGRNTGELFF,TGTGCCAGCAGCTTATGGGGGGGAAGGAACACCGGGGAGCTGTTTTTT
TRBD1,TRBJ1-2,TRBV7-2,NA,CASSLNGQGFYGYTF,TGTGCCAGCAGCTTAAACGGACAGGGATTTTATGGCTACACCTTC
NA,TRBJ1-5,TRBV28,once,CASSLTRINQPQHF,TGTGCCAGCAGCCTGACACGAATCAATCAGCCCCAGCATTTT
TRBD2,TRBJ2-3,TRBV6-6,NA,CASSYRASGGDTQYF,TGTGCCAGCAGTTACCGGGCTAGCGGGGGGGATACGCAGTATTTT
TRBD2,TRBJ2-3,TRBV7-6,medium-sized,CAPGASGGAGTDTQYF,TGTGCCCCCGGGGCTAGCGGGGGGGCTGGCACAGATACGCAGTATTTT
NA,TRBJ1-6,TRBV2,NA,CASTYNSPLHF,TGTGCCAGCACTTATAATTCACCCCTCCACTTT
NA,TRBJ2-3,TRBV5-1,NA,CASSYRGGRTDTQYF,TGCGCCAGCAGTTATAGGGGGGGCCGGACAGATACGCAGTATTTT
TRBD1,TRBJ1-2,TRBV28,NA,CASRFTGTGTYGYTF,TGTGCCAGCAGATTCACCGGGACAGGGACCTATGGCTACACCTTC
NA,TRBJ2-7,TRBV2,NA,CASRHRDSSYEQYF,TGTGCCAGCAGACACCGGGACTCCTCCTACGAGCAGTACTTC
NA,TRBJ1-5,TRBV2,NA,CASSDSGAYQPQHF,TGTGCCAGCAGTGATAGTGGGGCCTACCAGCCCCAGCATTTT
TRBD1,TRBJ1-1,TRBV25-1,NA,CASPIRPGQGAEHTEAFF,TGTGCCAGCCCCATTAGACCGGGACAGGGAGCGGAACACACTGAAGCTTTCTTT
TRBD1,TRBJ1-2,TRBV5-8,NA,CASSSVDRAYYGYTF,TGTGCCAGCAGCTCGGTGGACAGGGCATACTATGGCTACACCTTC
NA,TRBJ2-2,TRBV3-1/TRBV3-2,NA,CASSQVRVTGAGELFF,TGTGCCAGCAGCCAAGTAAGAGTCACAGGCGCCGGGGAGCTGTTTTTT
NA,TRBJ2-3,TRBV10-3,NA,CAIRGPRTDTQYF,TGTGCCATCAGGGGGCCACGCACAGATACGCAGTATTTT
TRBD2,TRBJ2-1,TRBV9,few,CASSVGGGVYNEQFF,TGTGCCAGCAGCGTAGGCGGGGGGGTTTACAATGAGCAGTTCTTC
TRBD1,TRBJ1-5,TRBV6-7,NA,CASSVTTGERSNQPQHF,TGTGCCAGCAGCGTTACTACAGGGGAAAGGAGCAATCAGCCCCAGCATTTT
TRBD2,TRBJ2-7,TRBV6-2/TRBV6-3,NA,CASSYSGGPYEQYF,TGTGCCAGCAGTTATAGCGGGGGGCCCTACGAGCAGTACTTC